Each of the 21 T cell receptor beta chains below was sequenced from the same sample in a study of T-cell reconstitution after alpha-beta-depleted transplantation in children. The TCRbeta library incorporated unique molecular identifiers. TCRdb re-derived calls from the PCR reads in MiXCR, one entry per CDR3 protein. The sample consists of around 490,000 distinct CDR3 sequences, over 10% of them appearing once. The starting material was PBMCs, mostly from graft donor cells, obtained 180 days after TCRalphabeta/CD19-depleted stem cell transplant. These receptors all come from a female patient aged 2-15 years who had a stem cell transplant for aplastic anemia, so the T cells may come from the graft donor.

This clonotype was picked up a small number of times. The chain joins TRBV7-8 to TRBJ2-1, with 11 positions matching TRBD2. The CDR3 spans 18 residues. J was trimmed by 2 bases and V by 4 bases; bases with no gene match: 10. CDR1 is SGHVS and CDR2 is FQNEAQ in the germline V gene. CDR3 sequence: CASSYQLGLAETYNEQFF. For the CDR3, the DNA is TGTGCCAGCAGCTACCAATTGGGACTAGCGGAGACCTACAATGAGCAGTTCTTC. Drawing the rest from reference TRBV7-8 and TRBJ2-1, the complete variable domain is GAGVSQSPRYKVAKRGQDVALRCDPISGHVSLFWYQQALGQGPEFLTYFQNEAQLDKSGLPSDRFFAERPEGSVSTLKIQRTQQEDSAVYLCASSYQLGLAETYNEQFFGPGTRLTVL.

This chain links TRBV7-9 with TRBJ2-7; 10 bases align to TRBD2. This CDR3 region has 14 residues. The V segment lost 3 bases and the J segment 2 bases; nucleotides outside the gene matches: 1. Looked up from germline, CDR1 is SEHNR and CDR2 is FQNEAQ (reference sequence). CDR3 sequence (DNA): TGTGCCAGCAGCTTGAGCGGGAGGGCCTACGAGCAGTACTTC. Encoded protein: CASSLSGRAYEQYF.

V gene TRBV10-3 combines with J gene TRBJ2-2; D is perhaps TRBD2 (5 bases). Germline V lookup: CDR1 ENHRY, CDR2 SYGVKD. There are 15 residues in the CDR3. V shed 3 bases and J shed 2 bases, with 10 bases lying between them. The CDR3 DNA is TGTGCCATCAGTGACGGGATTAAAAACACCGGGGAGCTGTTTTTT. Encoded protein: CAISDGIKNTGELFF.

The chain recombines TRBV6-1 with TRBJ2-7; 7 nucleotides line up with TRBD1. The V gene's germline CDR1 is MNHNS and CDR2 SASEGT. The junction had 12 bases not matched to a gene; V was cut back by 6 bases and J by 4 bases. The CDR3 is 15 residues long. CDR3 amino acids: CASRHHATGRYEQYF. In DNA form, the CDR3 reads TGTGCCAGCAGACATCACGCGACAGGGCGATACGAGCAGTACTTC.

This clonotype was seen repeatedly, ten times or more. The chain links TRBV23-1 to TRBJ2-2, with D possibly matching TRBD1 (5 bases). TRBV23-1 is noted as an ORF with a role that remains uncertain. The CDR3 covers 16 residues. Trimming left V 0 bases short and J 6 bases short, with 14 bases between. Written as DNA, the CDR3 is TGCGCCAGCAGTCAATCGCGGACATCGATTGCCGGGGAGCTGTTTTTT. Its protein product is CASSQSRTSIAGELFF.

The chain carries TRBV5-1 and TRBJ2-1; 11 nucleotides align to TRBD2. CDR1 is SGHRS and CDR2 is YFSETQ in the germline V gene. The length of the CDR3 is 15 residues. Trimming at V came to 3 bases and at J to 6 bases, leaving 5 bases not matched to a gene. The CDR3 DNA follows: TGCGCCAGCAGCTCTGTAGCGGGAGGGGGCAATGAGCAGTTCTTC. It is translated as CASSSVAGGGNEQFF.

The CDR3 sequence is CASSLRRGSNAGELFF. CDR3 bases: TGTGCCAGCAGCTTAAGGAGAGGGAGCAACGCCGGGGAGCTGTTTTTT. The V and J genes are TRBV7-3 and TRBJ2-2, with D perhaps TRBD2 (5 bases). This CDR3 is built from 16 residues. Germline CDR1 SGHTA, CDR2 FQGTGA. Deletions cut 1 base from V and 6 bases from J, with 15 bases between.

The genes are TRBV4-2 and TRBJ2-2, with D possibly TRBD2 on 6 matching bases. Deletions cut 4 bases from V and 0 bases from J, with 12 bases between. Looked up from germline, CDR1 is LGHNA and CDR2 is YNFKEQ. The CDR3 consists of 16 residues. The CDR3 DNA sequence: TGTGCCAGCAGCCCCGCGGGACTGACGAACACCGGGGAGCTGTTTTTT. Translating gives CASSPAGLTNTGELFF.

The chain uses TRBV9 and TRBJ1-2; TRBD1 matches at 8 bases. The CDR3 loop spans 14 amino acids. Germline V gene data show CDR1 as SGDLS and CDR2 as YYNGEE. With 3 bases clipped from V and 4 bases from J, the junction kept 5 bases outside the gene matches. CDR3 protein: CASSEGDRGYGYTF. The CDR3 DNA sequence: TGTGCCAGCAGCGAGGGAGACAGGGGCTATGGCTACACCTTC.

This rearrangement joins TRBV7-2 to TRBJ2-2; D gene uncertain. V was pared by 6 bases and J by 7 bases, with 9 bases between. Germline loops: CDR1 SGHTA, CDR2 FQGNSA. This CDR3 is built from 12 residues. The CDR3 DNA is TGTGCCAGCAGACCGACCCGCGGGGAGCTGTTTTTT. Protein product: CASRPTRGELFF.

This chain uses TRBV4-3 with TRBJ1-1, with D possibly matching TRBD1 (5 bases). Trimming removed 2 bases from V and 1 base from J, with 11 bases in between. The CDR3 runs to 15 residues. In germline, CDR1 is LGHNA, CDR2 YSLEER. CDR3 in DNA: TGCGCCAGCAGCCAACTTGGGACGGGGAACACTGAAGCTTTCTTT. Amino acids: CASSQLGTGNTEAFF.

The table lists this clonotype with a few counts. This chain joins TRBV28 and TRBJ2-1, with unresolved D. CDR1 is MDHEN and CDR2 is SYDVKM in the germline V gene. The length of the CDR3 is 20 residues. The ends were cut back, 0 bases at V and 9 bases at J, with 30 bases in the middle. The CDR3 protein is CASSLWAVLFAPKPTGEQFF. For the CDR3, the DNA is TGTGCCAGCAGTTTATGGGCAGTCCTTTTTGCCCCCAAGCCTACCGGTGAGCAGTTCTTC.

There are a few counts of this clonotype. The chain links TRBV28 to TRBJ1-4; 9 bases agree with TRBD1. This CDR3 has 17 residues. Germline CDR1 and CDR2: MDHEN and SYDVKM. V shed 6 bases and J 7 bases; nucleotides not matched to a gene: 15. CDR3 DNA: TGTGCCAGCAGCGCCGGGACAGGGATTCGTCCTTTTGAAAAACTGTTTTTT. This sequence encodes CASSAGTGIRPFEKLFF.

The sample holds a few counts of this clonotype. The chain joins TRBV6-2 or TRBV6-3 to TRBJ2-7; TRBD2 matches 10 bases. V gave up 0 bases and J gave up 6 bases; unmatched junction bases: 8. The CDR3 loop spans 16 amino acids. Germline V CDR1 and CDR2: MNHEY, SVGEGT. The CDR3: CASSYSRTSGRGEQYV. The CDR3 coding sequence is TGTGCCAGCAGTTACTCAAGGACTAGCGGACGTGGCGAGCAGTACGTC.

This clonotype was observed a few times. J is TRBJ2-1 and V is TRBV7-2; D not resolved. CDR3 size: 15 residues. CDR1 SGHTA and CDR2 FQGNSA come from the germline V gene. Trimming cost V 5 bases and J 4 bases, with 15 bases left between them. CDR3 in amino acids: CASSPGRAVYNEQFF. Here the CDR3 DNA reads TGTGCCAGCAGCCCGGGCCGGGCCGTGTACAATGAGCAGTTCTTC.

Concerning this clonotype itself: One junction end disagrees with the germline gene, perhaps due to a read error. V and J are TRBV28 and TRBJ2-7; 7 nucleotides agree with TRBD2. Per germline, CDR1 MDHEN and CDR2 SYDVKM. The CDR3 has 16 amino acids. This chain's CDR3 is CASSSSSVGGPYEQYF. In DNA form, the CDR3 reads TGTGCCAGCAGCTCCAGTTCTGTGGGAGGGCCCTATGAGCAGTACTTC.

This clonotype has a handful of counts. This chain connects TRBV20-1 to TRBJ2-2; 10 bases are a match to TRBD2. V trimming: 6 bases; J trimming: 4 bases; junction bases outside the gene matches: 11. Germline V gene lookup returns CDR1 DFQATT and CDR2 SNEGSKA (reference sequence). This CDR3 comprises 16 residues. CDR3 sequence: CSARTSGMRGTGELFF. CDR3 DNA sequence: TGCAGTGCGAGGACTAGCGGCATGCGAGGCACCGGGGAGCTGTTTTTT.

In its sample, this clonotype was seen many times. The J gene is TRBJ2-5, the V gene TRBV29-1; 10 nucleotides agree with TRBD2. This CDR3 is 14 amino acids long. The V gene end was trimmed by 3 bases and the J gene end by 5 bases; junction bases not matched to a gene: 6. Germline CDR1 SQVTM, CDR2 ANQGSEA. The CDR3 DNA follows: TGCAGCGTTGACGGGGGGACTAGCGTGGAGACCCAGTACTTC. As protein: CSVDGGTSVETQYF.

The chain is built from TRBV24-1 and TRBJ2-6; no clear D gene. Trimming shortened V by 5 bases and J by 0 bases, and 13 bases separated the two germline ends. Germline V gives CDR1 KGHDR, CDR2 SFDVKD. The CDR3 covers 17 residues. The CDR3 DNA reads as TGTGCCACCAGTGCCGATTGGCCCAGCTCTGGGGCCAACGTCCTGACTTTC. Translation gives CATSADWPSSGANVLTF.

This chain joins TRBV4-3 and TRBJ2-5; TRBD1 agrees at 7 bases. V trimming: 4 bases; J trimming: 2 bases; junction bases outside the gene matches: 4. Germline V gene sequence: CDR1 LGHNA, CDR2 YSLEER. This CDR3 is 14 amino acids long. The CDR3 nucleotides are TGCGCCAGCAGCCGAGGGACAGTACAAGAGACCCAGTACTTC. This sequence encodes CASSRGTVQETQYF.

In this sample, this clonotype turned up a few times. The chain employs TRBV11-2 and TRBJ2-3; D not resolved. Germline V lookup: CDR1 SGHAT, CDR2 FQNNGV. This CDR3 is built from 13 residues. Trimming stripped 1 base from V and 6 bases from J, with 8 bases between. Here the CDR3 DNA reads TGTGCCAGCAGCTTAGTCCCGCTGGATACGCAGTATTTT. Protein sequence: CASSLVPLDTQYF.